This entry lists 11 T cell receptor beta chains sequenced from one sample in a study of T-cell memory formation after mild COVID-19. One entry per CDR3 protein results from TCRdb running MiXCR on the 5' RACE reads. The sample carries 160,000 or so distinct CDR3 sequences, 25% to 40% recorded once. The source material was PBMCs or a T cell subset sorted from them (not recorded which). These receptors all come from an adult woman who had mild COVID-19 (a few samples of this study predate the infection). Cell type and time point are not known.

This chain connects TRBV6-5 to TRBJ1-6; no firm D call. The CDR3 consists of 13 residues. Germline lookup yields CDR1 MNHEY and CDR2 SVGAGI. V was pared by 5 bases and J by 7 bases, with 9 bases between. The DNA of the CDR3 is TGTGCCAGCAGTACGCAGAGAAATTCACCCCTCCACTTT. It codes for CASSTQRNSPLHF.

This chain links TRBV2 with TRBJ1-2; D possibly corresponds to TRBD1 (6 bases). The CDR3 has 16 residues. Per germline, CDR1 SNHLY and CDR2 FYNNEI. With 0 bases removed from V and 2 bases from J, the gap between germline ends came to 13 bases. CDR3 sequence: CASSEALPQGNYGYTF. The CDR3 bases are TGTGCCAGCAGTGAAGCGCTACCACAGGGAAACTATGGCTACACCTTC. The complete variable domain, with remaining parts taken from reference TRBV2 and TRBJ1-2, reads EPEVTQTPSHQVTQMGQEVILRCVPISNHLYFYWYRQILGQKVEFLVSFYNNEISEKSEIFDDQFSVERPDGSNFTLKIRSTKLEDSAMYFCASSEALPQGNYGYTFGSGTRLTVV.

The chain combines TRBV5-1 with TRBJ2-5; the D gene is possibly TRBD2 (6 bases). V was clipped by 7 bases and J by 1 base, with 20 bases between them. CDR1 and CDR2 (germline): SGHRS, YFSETQ. There are 16 residues in the CDR3. The CDR3 region is CASRLRGGGPQETQYF. DNA for the CDR3: TGCGCCAGCCGATTGAGGGGAGGCGGTCCCCAAGAGACCCAGTACTTC. The whole variable domain, remainder taken from reference TRBV5-1 and TRBJ2-5, is KAGVTQTPRYLIKTRGQQVTLSCSPISGHRSVSWYQQTPGQGLQFLFEYFSETQRNKGNFPGRFSGRQFSNSRSEMNVSTLELGDSALYLCASRLRGGGPQETQYFGPGTRLLVL.

In this sample, this clonotype turned up a few times. The rearrangement links TRBV2 to TRBJ2-7; D tentatively reads TRBD1 or TRBD2 (5 bases each). Trimming stripped 6 bases from V and 11 bases from J, with 23 bases between. Per the germline V gene, CDR1 is SNHLY and CDR2 is FYNNEI. This CDR3 is built from 14 residues. CDR3 amino acids: CASRRDATITSEYF. The CDR3 DNA reads as TGTGCCAGCAGGAGGGACGCCACAATTACGAGCGAGTACTTC. The variable domain in full, with the rest retrieved from reference TRBV2 and TRBJ2-7, is EPEVTQTPSHQVTQMGQEVILRCVPISNHLYFYWYRQILGQKVEFLVSFYNNEISEKSEIFDDQFSVERPDGSNFTLKIRSTKLEDSAMYFCASRRDATITSEYFGPGTRLTVT.

The chain links TRBV7-8 to TRBJ2-3; perhaps TRBD1 as D (5 bases). V dropped 6 bases and J dropped 2 bases, with 15 bases sitting between them. Germline V gene data show CDR1 as SGHVS and CDR2 as FQNEAQ. The CDR3 covers 15 residues. In DNA, the CDR3 is TGTGCCAGCAGTGCCGATGCCAGGGCCACAGATACGCAGTATTTT. Translation: CASSADARATDTQYF.

This clonotype was picked up a small number of times. This chain links TRBV6-2 or TRBV6-3 with TRBJ1-1, with D possibly matching TRBD1 (6 bases). The germline V gene has CDR1 MNHEY and CDR2 SVGEGT. Trimming left V 6 bases short and J 0 bases short, with 14 bases between. The CDR3 totals 15 residues. The CDR3 region is CASRQGESMNTEAFF. The CDR3 nucleotides read TGTGCCAGCAGACAGGGTGAATCGATGAACACTGAAGCTTTCTTT.

The chain's CDR3 is CASSFWQSNTGELFF. CDR3 coding DNA: TGTGCCAGCAGTTTTTGGCAATCGAACACCGGGGAGCTGTTTTTT. This chain uses TRBV27 with TRBJ2-2; D uncertain. The germline V gene encodes CDR1 MNHEY and CDR2 SMNVEV (reference sequence). V was shortened by 3 bases and J by 0 bases, with 8 bases between the two germline ends. This CDR3 comprises 15 residues.

This clonotype was seen once. The V and J genes are TRBV20-1 and TRBJ2-1; D is perhaps TRBD2 (6 bases). Looked up from germline, CDR1 is DFQATT and CDR2 is SNEGSKA (reference sequence). This CDR3 has 15 amino acids. The germline V and J ends were trimmed by 0 bases and 9 bases, with 18 bases remaining between them. The CDR3 loop reads CSARDPSALGGEQFF. The CDR3 nucleotides read TGCAGTGCTAGAGATCCGAGCGCCCTCGGGGGTGAGCAGTTCTTC.

This clonotype was seen ten or more times. CDR3 nucleotides: TGTGCCACCAGCAGAGAATCATATGGCTACACCTTC. It codes for CATSRESYGYTF. The V gene is TRBV15, the J gene TRBJ1-2; D gene uncertain. There are 12 residues in the CDR3. Trimming stripped 0 bases from V and 5 bases from J, with 4 bases between. CDR1 is LNHNV and CDR2 is YYDKDF in the germline V gene (reference sequence). Looking up the rest from reference TRBV15 and TRBJ1-2 gives the full variable domain: DAMVIQNPRYQVTQFGKPVTLSCSQTLNHNVMYWYQQKSSQAPKLLFHYYDKDFNNEADTPDNFQSRRPNTSFCFLDIRSPGLGDTAMYLCATSRESYGYTFGSGTRLTVV.

The chain couples TRBV7-8 to TRBJ2-5; D is undetermined. The CDR3 covers 12 residues. Trimming stripped 6 bases from V and 5 bases from J, with 10 bases between. Germline V gives CDR1 SGHVS, CDR2 FQNEAQ. The CDR3 loop is CASRPVRETQYF. CDR3 sequence (DNA): TGTGCCAGCAGACCCGTAAGGGAGACCCAGTACTTC.

V is TRBV28 and J is TRBJ1-6; D is unresolved. CDR3 length: 12 amino acids. CDR1 is MDHEN and CDR2 is SYDVKM in the germline V gene. V lost 7 bases to trimming and J lost 9 bases, with 10 bases between them. The CDR3: CASISEGSPLHF. DNA of the CDR3: TGTGCCAGCATCTCCGAGGGTTCACCCCTCCACTTT.